Below, one T cell receptor beta chain is given with its context. The CDR3 contains 13 residues. Looked up from germline, CDR1 is MNHEY and CDR2 is SVGEGT. V shed 5 bases, J shed 4 bases, and the junction held 4 bases outside the gene matches. These data belong to a study of blood T cell repertoires in COVID-19. Study background: The study drew acute and convalescent COVID-19 samples from the United States, Italy and Spain.

The protocol was immunoSEQ multiplex PCR, while the TCRdb copy is restricted to in-frame clones and leaves out a portion. The repertoire holds about 110,000 clones, with more than 80% as singletons. This chain joins TRBV6-2 or TRBV6-3 and TRBJ2-5; 7 bases map to TRBD1. The sequence was collected from a woman in her fifties or sixties with acute or convalescent COVID-19. What was sequenced was peripheral blood. DNA for the CDR3: TGTGCCAGCAGTCGGTACAGGGGAGAGACCCAGTACTTC. Protein product: CASSRYRGETQYF.